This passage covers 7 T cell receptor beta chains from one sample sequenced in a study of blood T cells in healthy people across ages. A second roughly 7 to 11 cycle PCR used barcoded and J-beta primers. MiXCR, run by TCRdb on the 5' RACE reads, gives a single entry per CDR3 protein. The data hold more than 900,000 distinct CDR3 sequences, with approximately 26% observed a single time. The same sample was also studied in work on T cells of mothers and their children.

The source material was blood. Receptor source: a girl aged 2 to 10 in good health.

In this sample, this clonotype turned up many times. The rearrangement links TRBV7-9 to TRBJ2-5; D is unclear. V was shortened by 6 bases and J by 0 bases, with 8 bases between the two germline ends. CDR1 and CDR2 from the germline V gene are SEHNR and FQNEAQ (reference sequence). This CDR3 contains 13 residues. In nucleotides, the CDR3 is TGTGCCAGCAGTTTCGGGTACCAAGAGACCCAGTACTTC. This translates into CASSFGYQETQYF.

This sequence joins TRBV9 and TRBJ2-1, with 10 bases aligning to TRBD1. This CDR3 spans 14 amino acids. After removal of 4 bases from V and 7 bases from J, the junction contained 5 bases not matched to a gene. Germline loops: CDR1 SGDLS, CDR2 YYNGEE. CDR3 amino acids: CASSQWGQGNEQFF. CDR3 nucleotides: TGTGCCAGCAGCCAGTGGGGACAGGGGAATGAGCAGTTCTTC.

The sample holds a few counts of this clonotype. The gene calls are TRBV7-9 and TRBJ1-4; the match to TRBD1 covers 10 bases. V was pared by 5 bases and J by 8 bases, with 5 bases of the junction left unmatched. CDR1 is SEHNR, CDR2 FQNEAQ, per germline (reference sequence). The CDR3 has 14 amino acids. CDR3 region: CASSAGTGAEKLFF. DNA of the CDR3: TGTGCCAGCAGCGCCGGGACAGGGGCGGAAAAACTGTTTTTT.

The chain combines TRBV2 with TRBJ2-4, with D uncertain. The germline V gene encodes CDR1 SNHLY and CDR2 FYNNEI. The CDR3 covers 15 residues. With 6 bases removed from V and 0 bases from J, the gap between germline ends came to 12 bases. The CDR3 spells CASSALSIAKNIQYF. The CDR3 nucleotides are TGTGCCAGCAGCGCTCTCAGTATAGCCAAAAACATTCAGTACTTC.

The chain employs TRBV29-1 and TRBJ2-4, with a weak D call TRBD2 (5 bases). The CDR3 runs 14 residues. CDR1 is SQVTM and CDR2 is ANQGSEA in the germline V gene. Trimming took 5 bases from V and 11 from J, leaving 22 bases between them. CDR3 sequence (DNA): TGCAGCGTTCGAGGGCGGTTGTCCGAAAGCGTTCAGTACTTC. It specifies CSVRGRLSESVQYF.

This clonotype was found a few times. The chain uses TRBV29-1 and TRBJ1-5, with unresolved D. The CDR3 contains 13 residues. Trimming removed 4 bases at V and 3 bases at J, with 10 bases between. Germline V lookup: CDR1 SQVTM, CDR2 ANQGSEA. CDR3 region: CSVVVGNNQPQHF. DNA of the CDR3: TGCAGCGTTGTGGTCGGCAACAATCAGCCCCAGCATTTT.

This CDR3 reads CASSTPGPRLDEQFF. In nucleotides, the CDR3 is TGTGCCAGCAGCACCCCGGGACCCAGGTTGGATGAGCAGTTCTTC. This chain connects TRBV5-6 to TRBJ2-1, with D perhaps TRBD1 or TRBD2 (5 bases each). Trimming pared 4 bases from V and 8 bases from J, leaving 19 bases between. Germline CDR1 and CDR2: SGHDT and YYEEEE. The CDR3 contains 15 residues.